The clone carrying this T cell receptor beta chain came up a few times. The record originates from a study of blood T cell repertoires in COVID-19. Study-level background: Acute-phase and convalescent COVID-19 samples originated in the United States, Italy and Spain.

In the original processing: Reference gene primers were amplified, and this amplification served to estimate nucleated cell counts. TCRdb's table, derived via immunoSEQ multiplex PCR, lists solely in-frame clones and lacks some. That table furnishes V, J and clone size, whereas the DNA furnished D and trimming. The sample yields approximately 170,000 clones, 70% to 90% seen once. Enrolment of Seattle patients took place during active infection, and they were followed longitudinally. The CDR3 is made up of 15 amino acids. Germline V lookup: CDR1 MRHNA, CDR2 SNTAGT. The germline V and J ends were trimmed by 2 bases and 6 bases, with 17 bases remaining between them.

The chain links TRBV6-4 to TRBJ2-7; no firm D call. The receptor comes from a woman between 55 and 75 years old with COVID-19, enrolled during active disease. The sequenced material came from peripheral blood. The chain's CDR3 is CASSDGSAGVGEQYF. For the CDR3, the DNA is TGTGCCAGCAGTGACGGATCGGCAGGCGTGGGCGAGCAGTACTTC.